This T cell receptor beta chain was documented in a study of T-cell reconstitution after alpha-beta-depleted transplantation in children. The CDR3 covers 15 residues. The V end was cut by 1 base, the J end by 2 bases, with 12 bases between. Germline V gene data show CDR1 as SGHTA and CDR2 as FQGNSA. A library of TCRbeta sequences, prepared with unique molecular identifiers, was generated. TCRdb reanalysed the PCR reads using MiXCR and keeps one entry per CDR3 protein. The repertoire holds about 91,000 distinct CDR3 sequences, with approximately 8.4% as singletons. This clonotype was picked up many times.

The chain employs TRBV7-2 and TRBJ2-7; D remains unclear. The specimen was PBMCs from the stem cell graft donor, collected from the stem cell graft. This TCR came from a human donor who donated a stem cell graft to a child with congenital amegakaryocytic thrombocytopenia. The CDR3 loop is CASSLGPPNPYEQYF. As DNA, the CDR3 is TGTGCCAGCAGCTTAGGTCCACCCAACCCCTACGAGCAGTACTTC.